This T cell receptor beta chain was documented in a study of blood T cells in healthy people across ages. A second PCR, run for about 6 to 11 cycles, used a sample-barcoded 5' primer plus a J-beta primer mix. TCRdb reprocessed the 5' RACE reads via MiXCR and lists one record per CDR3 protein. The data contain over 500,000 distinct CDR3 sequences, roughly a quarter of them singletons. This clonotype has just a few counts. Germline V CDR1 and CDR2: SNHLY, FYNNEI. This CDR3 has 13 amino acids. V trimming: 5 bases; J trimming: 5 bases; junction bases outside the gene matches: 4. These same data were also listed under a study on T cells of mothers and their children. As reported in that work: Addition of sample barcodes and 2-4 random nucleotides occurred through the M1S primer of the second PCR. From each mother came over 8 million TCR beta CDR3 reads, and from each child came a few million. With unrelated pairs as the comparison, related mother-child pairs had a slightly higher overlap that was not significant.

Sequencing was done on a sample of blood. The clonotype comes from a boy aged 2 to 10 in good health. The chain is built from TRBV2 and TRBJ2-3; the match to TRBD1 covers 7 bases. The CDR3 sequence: CASSRRTGDTQYF. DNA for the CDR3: TGTGCCAGCAGTCGCCGGACAGGAGATACGCAGTATTTT.